This TCR beta chain was recorded in a study of cytomegalovirus exposure and HLA in healthy donors. In the PCR, 60 Vbeta and 13 Jbeta primers were used. TCRdb's copy holds only in-frame clones and misses some; the assay was immunoSEQ multiplex PCR. The table lists 150,000 to 200,000 clones, about 76% of them singletons, with roughly 1.5% in the top ten. Details on this clone: The antigen is unknown.

The CDR3 totals 18 residues. The germline gives CDR1 MDHEN, CDR2 SYDVKM. The V end lost 3 bases, the J end lost 5 bases, and 25 bases lay between the germline ends. General study points: Accurate prediction of most subjects' HLA-A and HLA-B alleles from TCR beta sequences was reported. HLA allele associations emerged for about 16,000 TCR beta sequences in a later analysis, at 0.05 false discovery rate. According to a later analysis, most TCR beta chains associated with CMV appeared HLA-restricted. In a later analysis, TCR beta V- and J-gene trimming showed a link to a missense DCLRE1C variant.

The receptor comes from a woman in her fifties or sixties in good health and CMV-seronegative. Sequenced material: PBMCs. V usage is TRBV28 and J usage is TRBJ1-2; tentative D call: TRBD1 (6 bases). DNA of the CDR3: TGTGCCAGCAGTTTTAAGGGACAACATCCTTCTCTAGCTTATGGCTACACCTTC. It codes for CASSFKGQHPSLAYGYTF.